What follows are 25 T cell receptor beta chains derived from one specimen sequenced in a study of T-cell memory formation after mild COVID-19. Using its own MiXCR run on the 5' RACE reads, TCRdb lists one record per CDR3 protein. The sample holds 300,000 to 350,000 distinct CDR3 sequences, approximately 19% seen once. Sequencing was performed on PBMCs or a T cell subset sorted from them (not recorded which). Receptors originate from a young man who had mild COVID-19 (a few samples of this study predate the infection). Cell type and time point are not known.

This chain joins TRBV5-1 and TRBJ1-4; possible D gene TRBD1, 5 bases. This CDR3 comprises 14 residues. V lost 5 bases and J lost 7, with 15 bases in between. Germline CDR1 is SGHRS and CDR2 is YFSETQ. CDR3 residues: CASRNSGGSEKLFF. The DNA of the CDR3 is TGCGCCAGCAGGAACAGTGGGGGAAGTGAAAAACTGTTTTTT.

This rearrangement joins TRBV7-9 to TRBJ1-5; D call uncertain. Deletions cut 4 bases from V and 2 bases from J, with 6 bases between. CDR1 is SEHNR, CDR2 FQNEAQ, per germline (reference sequence). This CDR3 region has 13 residues. The DNA of the CDR3 is TGTGCCAGCAGCTCGGACGGCAATCAGCCCCAGCATTTT. Protein sequence: CASSSDGNQPQHF.

In its sample, this clonotype was seen a few times. The chain couples TRBV5-1 to TRBJ2-5; 10 bases map to TRBD1. Trimming took 4 bases from V and 4 from J; bases not matched to a gene: 7. The CDR3 covers 15 residues. Germline CDR1 is SGHRS and CDR2 is YFSETQ. The CDR3: CASSRPGQGIETQYF. CDR3 DNA sequence: TGCGCCAGCAGCCGTCCGGGACAGGGGATAGAGACCCAGTACTTC.

The rearrangement joins TRBV9 to TRBJ2-3; the match to TRBD1 covers 10 bases. CDR3 size: 15 residues. Trimming removed 0 bases from V and 5 bases from J; junction bases left unmatched: 3. Germline loops: CDR1 SGDLS, CDR2 YYNGEE. Written as DNA, the CDR3 is TGTGCCAGCAGCGTAGGACAGGGGGCCGGAGATACGCAGTATTTT. This codes for CASSVGQGAGDTQYF.

This clonotype was detected a few times. J is TRBJ1-5 and V is TRBV7-2; no clear D gene. V was clipped by 8 bases and J by 11 bases, with 16 bases between them. The CDR3 consists of 12 residues. CDR1 and CDR2 (germline): SGHTA, FQGNSA. The CDR3 region has the DNA TGTGCCAGCGCCGGCAGTGGTGAGTCCCAGCATTTT. Translating gives CASAGSGESQHF.

The chain is built from TRBV7-2 and TRBJ2-3; a weak D match, TRBD2 (6 bases). The CDR3 extends over 13 amino acids. Germline lookup yields CDR1 SGHTA and CDR2 FQGNSA. V was pared by 11 bases and J by 0 bases, with 12 bases between. Here the CDR3 DNA reads TGTGCCGCGGCGGGGTCTAGCACAGATACGCAGTATTTT. Its translation is CAAAGSSTDTQYF.

This clonotype was found a few times. The chain links TRBV6-4 to TRBJ1-1; no clear D gene. The CDR3 contains 13 residues. Per the germline V gene, CDR1 is MRHNA and CDR2 is SNTAGT. Trimming removed 5 bases at V and 4 bases at J, with 11 bases between. CDR3 residues: CASSLSVGTEAFF. CDR3 coding DNA: TGTGCCAGCAGTCTCTCGGTCGGCACTGAAGCTTTCTTT.

This clonotype was observed a handful of times. The V and J genes are TRBV7-9 and TRBJ2-7; the D is unclear. Per the germline V gene, CDR1 is SEHNR and CDR2 is FQNEAQ (reference sequence). This CDR3 is built from 13 residues. Trimming shortened V by 5 bases and J by 2 bases, and 10 bases separated the two germline ends. This CDR3 reads CASSPSSPYEQYF. The CDR3 DNA sequence: TGTGCCAGCAGCCCCTCATCCCCCTACGAGCAGTACTTC. Filled out from reference TRBV7-9 and TRBJ2-7, the complete variable domain reads DTGVSQNPRHKITKRGQNVTFRCDPISEHNRLYWYRQTLGQGPEFLTYFQNEAQLEKSRLLSDRFSAERPKGSFSTLEIQRTEQGDSAMYLCASSPSSPYEQYFGPGTRLTVT.

V usage is TRBV20-1 and J usage is TRBJ2-1; 7 bases agree with TRBD2. Per germline, CDR1 DFQATT and CDR2 SNEGSKA (reference sequence). With 5 bases clipped from V and 7 bases from J, the junction kept 11 bases outside the gene matches. The length of the CDR3 is 14 residues. The CDR3 DNA is TGCAGTGCTGTTCCGGGCCGGGAGGAGAATGAGCAGTTCTTC. Its translation: CSAVPGREENEQFF.

The V and J genes are TRBV27 and TRBJ2-2; 9 positions agree with TRBD2. CDR3 length: 15 residues. Germline V CDR1 and CDR2: MNHEY, SMNVEV (reference sequence). V lost 6 bases to trimming and J lost 4 bases; unmatched junction nucleotides: 6. Written as DNA, the CDR3 is TGTGCCAGCAGGTTGCGGGGGGGCCTCACCGGGGAGCTGTTTTTT. Translating it yields CASRLRGGLTGELFF.

This clonotype was counted between two and nine times. The chain links TRBV5-1 to TRBJ2-7; the D is unclear. The CDR3 has 14 residues. Germline V gives CDR1 SGHRS, CDR2 YFSETQ. The V gene lost 1 base and the J gene lost 3 bases, with 11 bases spanning the gap. The CDR3 DNA sequence: TGCGCCAGCAGCTTGAGGGAATCCCTCTACGAGCAGTACTTC. Translation: CASSLRESLYEQYF.

The genes are TRBV5-1 and TRBJ1-5; no clear D gene. This CDR3 contains 14 residues. CDR1 and CDR2 (germline): SGHRS, YFSETQ. Trimming took off 4 bases at V and 7 bases at J, with 15 bases between the two ends. The chain's CDR3 is CASSPEEVGQPQHF. CDR3 sequence (DNA): TGCGCCAGCAGCCCAGAGGAGGTCGGGCAGCCCCAGCATTTT.

This clonotype was counted ten times or more. One end of the junction fails to match germline, which may point to a read error. The rearrangement joins TRBV12-3 or TRBV12-4 to TRBJ1-3, with TRBD1 matching 8 bases. CDR3 length: 14 amino acids. CDR3 amino acids: CASTLQGAGNTIYF. The CDR3 DNA reads as TGTGCCAGCACTTTACAGGGGGCTGGAAACACCATATATTTT.

This clonotype was seen only a few times. The J gene is TRBJ1-1, the V gene TRBV20-1, with 12 nucleotides matching TRBD1. The CDR3 is 16 amino acids. Germline trimming cut 4 bases from V and 4 bases from J; bases unmatched to any gene: 10. Germline V gene sequence: CDR1 DFQATT, CDR2 SNEGSKA (reference sequence). CDR3 coding DNA: TGCAGTGCTACAGGGACAGGGGGCCGGGGAGGCACTGAAGCTTTCTTT. Amino acids: CSATGTGGRGGTEAFF.

This clonotype was seen ten or more times. The CDR3 loop reads CASSLSFRTEETQYF. The CDR3 coding sequence is TGCGCCAGCAGCTTATCGTTCCGGACCGAAGAGACCCAGTACTTC. This rearrangement joins TRBV5-1 to TRBJ2-5; unclear D gene. From germline, CDR1 is SGHRS and CDR2 YFSETQ. The V and J ends lost 2 bases and 3 bases respectively, with 14 bases between them. This CDR3 is 15 amino acids long.

There are a few counts of this clonotype. The rearrangement links TRBV24-1 to TRBJ2-3; the D is unclear. This CDR3 is built from 13 residues. The germline CDR1 and CDR2 sequences are KGHDR and SFDVKD. Trimming removed 1 base at V and 8 bases at J, with 9 bases between. CDR3 nucleotide sequence: TGTGCCACCAGTGATTTTGGGGTCCGTACGCAGTATTTT. Its translation: CATSDFGVRTQYF.

This chain connects TRBV4-2 to TRBJ2-3; 7 bases match TRBD1. The CDR3 totals 15 residues. CDR1 LGHNA and CDR2 YNFKEQ come from the germline V gene. V trimming: 3 bases; J trimming: 1 base; junction bases outside the gene matches: 4. The CDR3 loop reads CASSHDRVGTDTQYF. The CDR3 DNA sequence: TGTGCCAGCAGCCACGACAGGGTTGGCACAGATACGCAGTATTTT.

The table lists this clonotype with a few counts. The chain employs TRBV27 and TRBJ2-5; unclear D gene. Germline lookup yields CDR1 MNHEY and CDR2 SMNVEV (reference sequence). CDR3 length: 14 amino acids. The ends were cut back, 6 bases at V and 2 bases at J, with 13 bases in the middle. The CDR3 DNA reads TGTGCCAGCAGGGGGTGGGGTCCTCAAGAGACCCAGTACTTC. Its translation is CASRGWGPQETQYF.

This clonotype was observed a handful of times. The gene calls are TRBV20-1 and TRBJ1-1; TRBD1 is a possible D gene (6 bases). The CDR3 is made up of 13 amino acids. Germline V CDR1 and CDR2: DFQATT, SNEGSKA (reference sequence). Trimming took off 6 bases at V and 2 bases at J, with 13 bases between the two ends. The CDR3 here is CSATTGFNTEAFF. The CDR3 DNA sequence: TGCAGTGCCACGACAGGATTTAACACTGAAGCTTTCTTT.

This rearrangement joins TRBV29-1 to TRBJ1-1; D is perhaps TRBD1 (5 bases). CDR1 and CDR2 from the germline V gene are SQVTM and ANQGSEA. This CDR3 is 12 amino acids long. Trimming removed 8 bases from V and 7 bases from J, with 17 bases in between. The CDR3 bases are TGCAGCTTGAAGAGTTCCGGGGGTGAAGCTTTCTTT. It specifies CSLKSSGGEAFF.

This chain joins TRBV2 and TRBJ2-7; perhaps TRBD1 as D (7 bases). This CDR3 spans 14 amino acids. The V gene lost 4 bases and the J gene lost 0 bases, with 10 bases spanning the gap. Looked up from germline, CDR1 is SNHLY and CDR2 is FYNNEI. The CDR3 loop is CASSAGGHSYEQYV. The CDR3 bases are TGTGCCAGCAGTGCAGGGGGGCACTCCTACGAGCAGTACGTC.

The chain combines TRBV4-1 with TRBJ1-4; D is perhaps TRBD1 (5 bases). The CDR3 totals 14 residues. The V end was cut by 8 bases, the J end by 8 bases, with 18 bases between. Germline V lookup: CDR1 MGHRA, CDR2 YSYEKL. The CDR3 region is CASERGGLGEKLFF. CDR3 DNA sequence: TGCGCCAGCGAGCGGGGGGGATTGGGAGAAAAACTGTTTTTT.

The chain recombines TRBV6-2 or TRBV6-3 with TRBJ2-7; no clear D gene. The V end was cut by 5 bases, the J end by 7 bases, with 15 bases between. The CDR3 extends over 13 amino acids. Germline CDR1 reads MNHEY; CDR2 reads SVGEGT. The CDR3 DNA is TGTGCCAGCAGTGTCGACACCACTACGGAGCAGTACTTC. Translated, it gives CASSVDTTTEQYF.

CDR3 nucleotide sequence: TGCGCCAGCAGCGAAGGGGCGACTGAAAAACTGTTTTTT. Protein product: CASSEGATEKLFF. The rearrangement joins TRBV5-1 to TRBJ1-4, with D possibly matching TRBD1 (5 bases). V dropped 4 bases and J dropped 7 bases, with 11 bases sitting between them. Per the germline V gene, CDR1 is SGHRS and CDR2 is YFSETQ. The CDR3 runs to 13 residues.

This sequence joins TRBV20-1 and TRBJ1-2; D is undetermined. The CDR3 has 10 amino acids. Germline-derived CDR1 and CDR2 are DFQATT and SNEGSKA (reference sequence). V dropped 5 bases and J dropped 1 base, with 2 bases sitting between them. The CDR3 loop is CSARNYGYTF. CDR3 in DNA: TGCAGTGCTCGTAACTATGGCTACACCTTC.